These 16 T cell receptor beta chains came from one sample sequenced in a study of response to subunit inactivated influenza vaccine. From the RT-PCR reads, TCRdb called clonotypes with MiXCR, one entry per CDR3 protein. The sample includes hundreds of thousands of distinct CDR3 sequences, 14% of them seen just once. The sequencing here drew on PBMCs from blood, taken approximately 15 days before vaccination. Receptor source: a man aged 50 to 60 who received an inactivated influenza vaccine.

This clonotype was counted at least ten times. The chain has TRBV7-9 and TRBJ1-1, with TRBD1 matching over 7 bases. V gave up 6 bases and J gave up 1 base; unmatched junction bases: 5. The CDR3 has 14 residues. Germline V CDR1 and CDR2: SEHNR, FQNEAQ (reference sequence). For the CDR3, the DNA is TGTGCCAGCAGTGTAACAGGGGCGAACACTGAAGCTTTCTTT. Translating gives CASSVTGANTEAFF.

The chain carries TRBV5-5 and TRBJ1-5; no definite D call. The V gene's germline CDR1 is SGHKS and CDR2 YYEKEE (reference sequence). The germline V and J ends were trimmed by 0 bases and 4 bases, with 11 bases remaining between them. This CDR3 is built from 15 residues. In nucleotides, the CDR3 is TGTGCCAGCAGCTTGGTTGGGAGTCGAAATCAGCCCCAGCATTTT. Its protein product is CASSLVGSRNQPQHF.

The chain combines TRBV30 with TRBJ1-1; perhaps TRBD1 as D (5 bases). This CDR3 comprises 14 residues. Germline assignment: CDR1 GTSNPN and CDR2 SVGIG (reference sequence). V lost 4 bases and J 0 bases, leaving 12 bases between the germline ends. CDR3 protein: CAWIPGRVNTEAFF. The CDR3 nucleotides are TGTGCCTGGATTCCGGGACGGGTGAACACTGAAGCTTTCTTT.

The chain combines TRBV20-1 with TRBJ2-1; 9 positions match TRBD2. Germline V CDR1 and CDR2: DFQATT, SNEGSKA (reference sequence). The CDR3 contains 16 residues. Trimming at V came to 7 bases and at J to 2 bases, leaving 12 bases not matched to a gene. CDR3 region: CSVTPGLAGTYNEQFF. The CDR3 DNA reads as TGCAGTGTTACCCCTGGCCTAGCGGGAACCTACAATGAGCAGTTCTTC.

This clonotype has just a few counts. The chain carries TRBV7-2 and TRBJ1-5, with unresolved D. The V gene lost 1 base and the J gene lost 7 bases, with 14 bases spanning the gap. Germline CDR1 is SGHTA and CDR2 is FQGNSA. The CDR3 has 15 amino acids. The CDR3 spells CASSLGQSSGQPQHF. The CDR3 DNA sequence: TGTGCCAGCAGCTTAGGGCAGAGTTCGGGACAGCCCCAGCATTTT.

A few counts support this clonotype. The V call is TRBV25-1, the J call TRBJ2-6; D gene uncertain. CDR1 and CDR2 (germline): MGHDK, SYGVNS. Trimming shortened V by 2 bases and J by 0 bases, and 8 bases separated the two germline ends. This CDR3 has 16 residues. CDR3 sequence (DNA): TGTGCCAGCAGTGAAGCAACTCGCTCTGGGGCCAACGTCCTGACTTTC. Encoded protein: CASSEATRSGANVLTF.

The rearrangement joins TRBV4-1 to TRBJ2-7; 7 bases align to TRBD1. CDR1 is MGHRA and CDR2 is YSYEKL in the germline V gene. The V segment lost 2 bases and the J segment 3 bases; nucleotides outside the gene matches: 7. The CDR3 is made up of 15 amino acids. The CDR3 nucleotides read TGCGCCAGCAGCCAAAAGGAGACAGGGAACTACGAGCAGTACTTC. Its protein product is CASSQKETGNYEQYF.

In its sample, this clonotype was seen a few times. The CDR3 protein is CASSPLGTAQETQYF. DNA for the CDR3: TGTGCCAGCAGTCCCCTCGGGACAGCACAAGAGACCCAGTACTTC. The V and J genes are TRBV12-3 or TRBV12-4 and TRBJ2-5, with 7 bases matching TRBD1. CDR3 length equals 15 residues. V lost 5 bases to trimming and J lost 2 bases; unmatched junction nucleotides: 8.

This clonotype has ten or more counts. The rearrangement joins TRBV29-1 to TRBJ2-2; D is ambiguous. Trimming shortened V by 7 bases and J by 5 bases, and 8 bases separated the two germline ends. Germline V CDR1 and CDR2: SQVTM, ANQGSEA. This CDR3 has 11 amino acids. The CDR3 coding sequence is TGCAGCGGCCTAGTAACCGGGGAGCTGTTTTTT. Its protein is CSGLVTGELFF.

V usage is TRBV20-1 and J usage is TRBJ2-7, with D unclear. There are 14 residues in the CDR3. The V and J ends lost 3 bases and 1 base respectively, with 13 bases between them. From germline, CDR1 is DFQATT and CDR2 SNEGSKA (reference sequence). The chain's CDR3 is CSASRSSFSYEQYF. In DNA, the CDR3 is TGCAGTGCTAGTCGTAGTAGCTTTTCCTACGAGCAGTACTTC.

This clonotype has just a few counts. This chain uses TRBV20-1 with TRBJ1-4, with D maybe TRBD1 (5 bases). CDR3 size: 13 residues. Trimming removed 6 bases from V and 3 bases from J, with 11 bases in between. Germline CDR1 is DFQATT and CDR2 is SNEGSKA (reference sequence). CDR3 sequence: CSAGGGANEKLFF. The CDR3 nucleotides are TGCAGTGCCGGGGGTGGAGCTAATGAAAAACTGTTTTTT.

V and J are TRBV2 and TRBJ1-5; D is uncertain. The V end was cut by 0 bases, the J end by 5 bases, with 8 bases between. The CDR3 is 14 amino acids. Germline V CDR1 and CDR2: SNHLY, FYNNEI. Here the CDR3 reads CASSEASPDQPQHF. The CDR3 DNA follows: TGTGCCAGCAGTGAAGCCAGCCCCGATCAGCCCCAGCATTTT.

This clonotype was observed a few times. This chain uses TRBV9 with TRBJ2-2; the match to TRBD1 covers 8 bases. The CDR3 contains 15 residues. CDR1 SGDLS and CDR2 YYNGEE come from the germline V gene. J gave up 5 bases and V 5 bases, and 8 bases lay outside the gene matches. CDR3 bases: TGTGCCAGCAGAAGGACAGGGTTGTCAACCGGGGAGCTGTTTTTT. Protein sequence: CASRRTGLSTGELFF.

This clonotype showed up many times. The V call is TRBV12-3 or TRBV12-4, the J call TRBJ2-1; TRBD2 matches at 9 bases. CDR3 length equals 16 residues. Losses at the gene ends were 3 bases for V and 7 bases for J; bases not matched to a gene: 10. CDR3 amino acids: CASSLLVAGEWNEQFF. CDR3 DNA: TGTGCCAGCAGTTTGTTGGTAGCGGGAGAGTGGAATGAGCAGTTCTTC.

This clonotype appeared a few times. The chain couples TRBV27 to TRBJ2-7; D possibly matches TRBD1 or TRBD2 (5 bases each). V was clipped by 6 bases and J by 2 bases, with 23 bases between them. This CDR3 has 17 residues. CDR1 and CDR2 from the germline V gene are MNHEY and SMNVEV (reference sequence). In nucleotides, the CDR3 is TGTGCCAGCAGACGATCCGGAGGATCGGGGCACCCCTACGAGCAGTACTTC. Its translation: CASRRSGGSGHPYEQYF.

This clonotype was counted ten times or more. The chain employs TRBV5-1 and TRBJ1-5, with D perhaps matching TRBD1 (6 bases). The CDR3 runs to 13 residues. Germline-derived CDR1 and CDR2 are SGHRS and YFSETQ. Trimming shortened V by 1 base and J by 6 bases, and 8 bases separated the two germline ends. CDR3 region: CASSLTGIQPQHF. The CDR3 DNA is TGCGCCAGCAGCTTGACAGGGATTCAGCCCCAGCATTTT.